This is a list of T cell receptor beta chains from one sample in a study of blood T cell repertoires in COVID-19. The repertoire was sequenced with immunoSEQ multiplex PCR; TCRdb's copy has only in-frame clones and lacks some. The table has a few hundred thousand clones, approximately 82% seen once. Sequencing was carried out using peripheral blood. The receptor source for this set is a woman between 18 and 30 years old with acute or convalescent COVID-19. CDR3s leave out the opening cysteine and the closing phenylalanine or tryptophan.

v_gene	j_gene	CDR3aa
TRBV27	TRBJ2-7	ASSFSASRLIYEQY
TRBV10-3	TRBJ2-4	AISEPPGTGALAKNIQY
TRBV6-5	TRBJ2-6	ASGLWGVGANVLT
TRBV2	TRBJ2-5	ASNGLMSGGTQY
TRBV6-5	TRBJ2-7	ASSYGTGHEQY
TRBV5-4	TRBJ2-1	ASSPGASGNEQF
TRBV18	TRBJ2-1	ASSPQTEVYNEQF
TRBV28	TRBJ1-4	ASWGGPNEKLF
TRBV4-2	TRBJ1-2	ASSDRTGSYGYT
TRBV7-6	TRBJ2-3	ASSLPLGGRALSDTQY
TRBV19	TRBJ1-2	ASSIERGQTRDGYT
TRBV4-3	TRBJ1-3	ASSMGRAGSGNTIY
TRBV3-1/TRBV3-2	TRBJ2-7	ASSQDPRGGRPFTSYEQY
TRBV19	TRBJ2-1	ASSIGSGSRLNEQF
TRBV7-2	TRBJ1-5	ASRFTKTKSVLGDRSQH
TRBV13	TRBJ1-1	ASSLYLTGNTEAF
TRBV10-3	TRBJ2-3	AISTQERLAGDTQY
TRBV7-2	TRBJ2-2	ASSQWTGGNTGELF
TRBV7-2	TRBJ1-1	ASSLQGALNTEAF
TRBV6-6	TRBJ1-3	ASISSGNTIY
TRBV4-3	TRBJ2-1	ASSQDLRQGLWDEQF
TRBV19	TRBJ1-2	ASSTRPGQANYGYT
TRBV27	TRBJ1-6	ASSSPGQAQRDLH
TRBV6-1	TRBJ1-5	ASSARADYSNQPQH
TRBV6-5	TRBJ1-1	ASVGEVRTEAF
TRBV18	TRBJ1-4	ASSRGTGTNEKLF
TRBV25-1	TRBJ2-2	ASSDGLAGVGTGELF
TRBV5-1	TRBJ1-2	ASSLEQGSYGYT
TRBV14	TRBJ1-2	ASSRDRGGGYT
TRBV6-2/TRBV6-3	TRBJ2-5	ASSYRLAGGGETQY
TRBV9	TRBJ2-1	ASSVGGTSGSSYNEQF
TRBV7-3	TRBJ2-1	ASSPTWLARVNEQF
TRBV10-3	TRBJ1-4	AISGTGGRYPTNEKLF
TRBV18	TRBJ1-3	ASSGQGAGPEGSGNTIY
TRBV14	TRBJ2-1	ASSQGQGERNEQF
TRBV4-3	TRBJ2-1	ASSQDQGIAYNEQF
TRBV7-2	TRBJ2-1	ASSPNPSGYNEQF
TRBV3-1/TRBV3-2	TRBJ2-2	ASRVSGSTGELF
TRBV24-1	TRBJ2-3	ATSDKTGTGDTDTQY
TRBV28	TRBJ2-7	ASSPGGLAGSSYEQY
TRBV19	TRBJ2-7	ASSIDFAGRGEQY
TRBV9	TRBJ2-6	ASSVGLGAGANVLT
TRBV10-1	TRBJ1-1	ASSPGQGGEAF
TRBV28	TRBJ1-3	ASMTNSGNTIY
TRBV14	TRBJ2-1	ASSPYSANEQF
TRBV10-3	TRBJ1-1	AISESSQGPTEAF
TRBV4-3	TRBJ2-7	ASSQETTGISYEQY
TRBV19	TRBJ2-1	ASTPSFIPRQGINEQF
TRBV25-1	TRBJ2-2	ASSGPAGAGTGELF
TRBV7-8	TRBJ1-5	ASIGDRDILNQPQH
TRBV27	TRBJ1-1	ASSLSRGGTEAF
TRBV12-5	TRBJ1-1	ASGLEGSEAF